Each of the 23 T cell receptor beta chains below was sequenced from the same sample in a study of T cell responses to AZD1222 COVID-19 vaccine (dated by TCRdb to the early 2020s). To prepare the library, the immunoSEQ multiplex PCR assay was applied. TCRdb holds this immuneACCESS table with in-frame rearrangements only. Some clones are missing; in checked studies, unresolved V genes explain under half, and the rest has no known cause. Counted in this sample were more than 95,000 clones; 85% to 95% of them appeared once. The ten top clones hold around 5% of the sample. Per the publication, the time point label means: baseline before first vaccination. The sequenced sample was peripheral blood, obtained on day 0 of AZD1222 vaccination. All receptors derive from an adult in good health.

The V call is TRBV9, the J call TRBJ2-7; 10 bases align to TRBD2. Germline V gene lookup returns CDR1 SGDLS and CDR2 YYNGEE. With V trimmed by 0 bases and J by 6 bases, 6 bases remained unmatched. CDR3 length equals 15 residues. CDR3 bases: TGTGCCAGCAGCGTAGTAGCGGGAGGCTGGGGCGAGCAGTACTTC. It translates to CASSVVAGGWGEQYF.

This rearrangement joins TRBV27 to TRBJ1-2; 8 nucleotides line up with TRBD1. With V trimmed by 4 bases and J by 8 bases, 6 bases remained unmatched. In germline, CDR1 is MNHEY, CDR2 SMNVEV (reference sequence). The CDR3 spans 13 residues. CDR3 bases: TGTGCCAGCAGTTCAAGGACAGGGTGGGGCTACACCTTC. Translation gives CASSSRTGWGYTF.

This chain links TRBV28 with TRBJ1-2, with D hard to call. The CDR3 contains 16 residues. The germline V gene has CDR1 MDHEN and CDR2 SYDVKM. The V gene lost 4 bases and the J gene lost 3 bases, with 18 bases spanning the gap. The CDR3 loop is CASSWRTGSSYYGYTF. CDR3 nucleotides: TGTGCCAGCAGTTGGCGGACGGGCAGTTCCTACTATGGCTACACCTTC.

The chain employs TRBV5-1 and TRBJ2-1; TRBD1 matches 8 bases. The CDR3 is 16 residues long. The germline V gene has CDR1 SGHRS and CDR2 YFSETQ. The V gene end was trimmed by 4 bases and the J gene end by 0 bases; junction bases not matched to a gene: 6. CDR3 nucleotides: TGCGCCAGCAGCCTTGGGACAGGCTACTCCTACAATGAGCAGTTCTTC. Amino acids: CASSLGTGYSYNEQFF. Drawing the rest from reference TRBV5-1 and TRBJ2-1, the complete variable domain is KAGVTQTPRYLIKTRGQQVTLSCSPISGHRSVSWYQQTPGQGLQFLFEYFSETQRNKGNFPGRFSGRQFSNSRSEMNVSTLELGDSALYLCASSLGTGYSYNEQFFGPGTRLTVL.

This chain uses TRBV7-9 with TRBJ1-2; TRBD1 might be the D (5 bases). CDR3 length: 14 residues. Between the trimmed V and J ends, which lost 2 bases and 7 bases, there was a span of 14 bases. The germline CDR1 and CDR2 sequences are SEHNR and FQNEAQ (reference sequence). For the CDR3, the DNA is TGTGCCAGCAGCTTAACACAGGATTCGGGTGGCTACACCTTC. Protein sequence: CASSLTQDSGGYTF.

The J gene is TRBJ1-2, the V gene TRBV19, with TRBD1 matching 8 bases. This CDR3 is built from 15 residues. V shed 8 bases, J shed 0 bases, and the junction held 8 bases outside the gene matches. Germline loops: CDR1 LNHDA, CDR2 SQIVND (reference sequence). The CDR3 loop reads CASGKDRAANYGYTF. The CDR3 DNA sequence: TGTGCCAGTGGCAAGGACAGGGCAGCTAACTATGGCTACACCTTC.

This clone has only one observation. The V call is TRBV5-1, the J call TRBJ1-2; D gene uncertain. V was pared by 0 bases and J by 6 bases, with 6 bases between. Per germline, CDR1 SGHRS and CDR2 YFSETQ. The CDR3 is made up of 12 amino acids. CDR3 bases: TGCGCCAGCAGCTTGGGTCTTGATGGCTACACCTTC. Protein sequence: CASSLGLDGYTF.

V usage is TRBV5-1 and J usage is TRBJ2-3, with D possibly matching TRBD2 (5 bases). V was clipped by 0 bases and J by 4 bases, with 12 bases between them. CDR1 is SGHRS, CDR2 YFSETQ, per germline. The length of the CDR3 is 15 residues. The DNA of the CDR3 is TGCGCCAGCAGCTTGGATCCGGGGATGGCAGATACGCAGTATTTT. Protein product: CASSLDPGMADTQYF.

The rearrangement uses TRBV24-1 and TRBJ1-4; D possibly corresponds to TRBD1 (6 bases). The CDR3 loop spans 14 amino acids. Germline V gene sequence: CDR1 KGHDR, CDR2 SFDVKD. V gave up 10 bases and J gave up 6 bases, with 17 bases separating them. CDR3 protein: CATLHLQGDEKLFF. CDR3 coding DNA: TGTGCCACTCTTCACCTACAGGGAGATGAAAAACTGTTTTTT.

CDR3 DNA: TGTGCCACCAGTGAGTACAGAGGGACCCAGTACTTC. Encoded protein: CATSEYRGTQYF. V usage is TRBV24-1 and J usage is TRBJ2-5, with D unclear. Trimming stripped 4 bases from V and 7 bases from J, with 9 bases between. Germline V gives CDR1 KGHDR, CDR2 SFDVKD. The CDR3 covers 12 residues.

The chain links TRBV24-1 to TRBJ1-5; TRBD1 matches at 7 bases. Germline CDR1 reads KGHDR; CDR2 reads SFDVKD. This CDR3 is built from 14 residues. V lost 3 bases, J lost 4 bases, and 2 bases stayed unmatched. DNA of the CDR3: TGTGCCACCAGTGATGTGACAGGGAATCAGCCCCAGCATTTT. Its translation is CATSDVTGNQPQHF.

The chain links TRBV7-8 to TRBJ2-7, with D maybe TRBD2 (7 bases). V dropped 7 bases and J dropped 6 bases, with 19 bases sitting between them. The CDR3 is made up of 14 amino acids. The V gene's germline CDR1 is SGHVS and CDR2 FQNEAQ. The CDR3 DNA is TGTGCCAGCAACATTAGGTGGGGGGGCTCCGAGCAGTACTTC. It encodes CASNIRWGGSEQYF.

As to this clone: At the DNA level, this CDR3 is encoded by other sequences in the same sample as well. The J gene is TRBJ2-2, the V gene TRBV7-2, with D possibly TRBD2 on 6 matching bases. The CDR3 is 16 residues long. V lost 1 base and J lost 0, with 9 bases in between. CDR1 is SGHTA and CDR2 is FQGNSA in the germline V gene. The CDR3 spells CASSLVSGANTGELFF. The DNA for the CDR3 is TGTGCCAGCAGCTTAGTATCGGGAGCGAACACCGGGGAGCTGTTTTTT.

The chain couples TRBV5-1 to TRBJ2-3, with a weak D call TRBD2 (6 bases). The CDR3 length is 14 residues. In germline, CDR1 is SGHRS, CDR2 YFSETQ. V gave up 2 bases and J gave up 2 bases, with 9 bases separating them. CDR3 nucleotides: TGCGCCAGCAGCTTAGGAGGGAACACAGATACGCAGTATTTT. Amino acid sequence: CASSLGGNTDTQYF.

The rearrangement uses TRBV12-5 and TRBJ2-1; 8 bases fit TRBD2. The length of the CDR3 is 14 residues. Unmatched junction bases numbered 6, after V lost 7 bases and J lost 4 bases. CDR1 and CDR2 from the germline V gene are LGHNT and FRNRAP. CDR3 in DNA: TGTGCTAGTGCTCTCGGACTAGCATACAATGAGCAGTTCTTC. Translation gives CASALGLAYNEQFF. Full variable domain (remainder filled in from reference TRBV12-5 and TRBJ2-1): DARVTQTPRHKVTEMGQEVTMRCQPILGHNTVFWYRQTMMQGLELLAYFRNRAPLDDSGMPKDRFSAEMPDATLATLKIQPSEPRDSAVYFCASALGLAYNEQFFGPGTRLTVL.

The chain employs TRBV12-3 or TRBV12-4 and TRBJ1-2; TRBD1 is a possible D gene (6 bases). The V gene lost 5 bases and the J gene lost 4 bases, with 11 bases spanning the gap. The CDR3 totals 13 residues. CDR3 region: CASSPGTSYGYTF. CDR3 DNA sequence: TGTGCCAGCAGTCCCGGGACAAGCTATGGCTACACCTTC.

The V and J genes are TRBV5-1 and TRBJ2-3, with D hard to call. CDR3 size: 14 residues. Trimming cost V 0 bases and J 0 bases, with 5 bases left between them. Germline V gene data show CDR1 as SGHRS and CDR2 as YFSETQ. The CDR3 spells CASSLGLSTDTQYF. The CDR3 DNA reads as TGCGCCAGCAGCTTGGGGCTTAGCACAGATACGCAGTATTTT.

The rearrangement uses TRBV20-1 and TRBJ2-7; D is possibly TRBD2 (5 bases). This CDR3 is 11 amino acids long. Germline lookup yields CDR1 DFQATT and CDR2 SNEGSKA (reference sequence). The CDR3 spells CRVSGSEGQYF. CDR3 coding DNA: TGCAGGGTCTCGGGCAGCGAGGGGCAGTACTTC.

The CDR3 DNA is TGTGCCAGCAGCTTACCGTCCCGAAACTGGGCTTTCTTT. As protein: CASSLPSRNWAFF. The J gene is TRBJ1-1, the V gene TRBV11-2; D is unresolved. CDR1 is SGHAT and CDR2 is FQNNGV in the germline V gene. CDR3 length: 13 residues. V lost 2 bases to trimming and J lost 11 bases, with 15 bases between them. The whole variable domain, filled in from reference TRBV11-2 and TRBJ1-1, reads EAGVAQSPRYKIIEKRQSVAFWCNPISGHATLYWYQQILGQGPKLLIQFQNNGVVDDSQLPKDRFSAERLKGVDSTLKIQPAKLEDSAVYLCASSLPSRNWAFFGQGTRLTVV.

The chain has TRBV11-3 and TRBJ2-1; possible D gene TRBD2, 5 bases. CDR1 SGHNT and CDR2 YENEEA come from the germline V gene. V lost 7 bases, J lost 3 bases, and 16 bases lay in between. The CDR3 length is 15 residues. The CDR3 DNA reads as TGTGCCAGCACCGCTCGAGGACTTAACTACAATGAGCAGTTCTTC. This codes for CASTARGLNYNEQFF.

The chain carries TRBV3-1 (or the pseudogene TRBV3-2) and TRBJ1-5; 9 nucleotides agree with TRBD1. J was trimmed by 2 bases and V by 2 bases; bases with no gene match: 7. The CDR3 runs to 17 residues. CDR1 and CDR2 (germline): LGHDT, YNNKEL (reference sequence). The DNA of the CDR3 is TGTGCCAGCAGCCAACAGGACAGGGGTGGATGCAATCAGCCCCAGCATTTT. Its translation: CASSQQDRGGCNQPQHF.

This chain uses TRBV5-1 with TRBJ2-1; D is tentatively TRBD1 or TRBD2 (5 bases each). Germline CDR1 is SGHRS and CDR2 is YFSETQ. CDR3 length: 15 residues. V lost 2 bases and J lost 5, with 14 bases in between. CDR3: CASSFGSGTNNEQFF. CDR3 in DNA: TGCGCCAGCAGCTTTGGCTCCGGGACGAACAATGAGCAGTTCTTC.

This chain connects TRBV4-1 to TRBJ1-1; maybe TRBD1 (5 bases). V was pared by 1 base and J by 5 bases, with 11 bases between. CDR3 length equals 14 residues. Germline V gives CDR1 MGHRA, CDR2 YSYEKL. The CDR3 DNA reads TGCGCCAGCAGCCAAGCTTTGGGGGGAACTGAAGCTTTCTTT. Its translation: CASSQALGGTEAFF.